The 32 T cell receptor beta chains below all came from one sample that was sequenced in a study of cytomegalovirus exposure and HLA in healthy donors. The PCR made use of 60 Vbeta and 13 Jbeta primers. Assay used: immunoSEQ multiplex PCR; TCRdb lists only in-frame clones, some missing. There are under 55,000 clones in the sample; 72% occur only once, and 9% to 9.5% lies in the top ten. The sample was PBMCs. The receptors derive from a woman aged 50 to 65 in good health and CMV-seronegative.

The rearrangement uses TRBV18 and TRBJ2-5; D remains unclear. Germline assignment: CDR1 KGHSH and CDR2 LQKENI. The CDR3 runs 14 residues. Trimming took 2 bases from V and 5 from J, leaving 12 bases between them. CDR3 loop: CASSPSASMETQYF. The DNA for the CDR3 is TGTGCCAGCTCACCATCGGCTAGTATGGAGACCCAGTACTTC.

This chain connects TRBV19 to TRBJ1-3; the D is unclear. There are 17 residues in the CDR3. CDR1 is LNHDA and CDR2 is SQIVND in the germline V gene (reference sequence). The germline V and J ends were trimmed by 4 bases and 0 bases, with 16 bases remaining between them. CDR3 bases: TGTGCCAGTAGTACAAGGGCGGGCCGTTCCTCTGGAAACACCATATATTTT. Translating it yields CASSTRAGRSSGNTIYF.

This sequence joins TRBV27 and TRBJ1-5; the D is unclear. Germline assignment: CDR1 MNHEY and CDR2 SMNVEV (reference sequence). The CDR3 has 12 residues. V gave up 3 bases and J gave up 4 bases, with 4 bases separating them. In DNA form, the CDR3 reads TGTGCCAGCAGTTTTCTAAATCAGCCCCAGCATTTT. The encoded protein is CASSFLNQPQHF.

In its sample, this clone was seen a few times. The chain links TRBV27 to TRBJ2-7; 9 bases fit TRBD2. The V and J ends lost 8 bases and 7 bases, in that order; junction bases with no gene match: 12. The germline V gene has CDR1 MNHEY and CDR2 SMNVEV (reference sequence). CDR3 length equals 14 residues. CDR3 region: CASCLTSGCTEQYF. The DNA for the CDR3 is TGTGCCAGCTGCCTGACTAGCGGATGTACGGAGCAGTACTTC.

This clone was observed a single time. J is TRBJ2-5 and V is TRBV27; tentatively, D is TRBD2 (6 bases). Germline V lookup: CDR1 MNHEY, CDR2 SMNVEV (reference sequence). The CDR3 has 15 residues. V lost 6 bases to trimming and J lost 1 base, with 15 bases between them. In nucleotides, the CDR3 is TGTGCCAGCAGCCCGGGCAGGGAGGTCCAAGAGACCCAGTACTTC. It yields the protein CASSPGREVQETQYF.

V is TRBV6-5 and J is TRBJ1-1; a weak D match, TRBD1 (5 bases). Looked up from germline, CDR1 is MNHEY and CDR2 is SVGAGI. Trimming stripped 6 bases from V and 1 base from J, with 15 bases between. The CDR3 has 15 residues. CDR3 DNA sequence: TGTGCCAGCAGCGGCCCTGGGGGGTGGAACACTGAAGCTTTCTTT. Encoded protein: CASSGPGGWNTEAFF.

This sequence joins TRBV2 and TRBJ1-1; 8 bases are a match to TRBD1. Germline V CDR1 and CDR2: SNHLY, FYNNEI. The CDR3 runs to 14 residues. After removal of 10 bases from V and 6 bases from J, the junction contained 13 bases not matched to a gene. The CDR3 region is CATRGREEKAEAFF. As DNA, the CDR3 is TGTGCCACCAGGGGGCGGGAGGAAAAGGCTGAAGCTTTCTTT.

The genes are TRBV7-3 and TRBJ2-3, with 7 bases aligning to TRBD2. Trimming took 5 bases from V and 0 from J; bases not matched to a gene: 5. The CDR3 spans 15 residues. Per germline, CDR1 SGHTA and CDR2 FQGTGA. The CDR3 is CASSPWGGSTDTQYF. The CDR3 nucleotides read TGTGCCAGCAGCCCATGGGGGGGGAGCACAGATACGCAGTATTTT.

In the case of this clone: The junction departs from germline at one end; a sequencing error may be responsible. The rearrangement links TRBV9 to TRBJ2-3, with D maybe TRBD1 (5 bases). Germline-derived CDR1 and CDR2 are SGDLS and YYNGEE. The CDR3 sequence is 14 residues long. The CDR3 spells CASSGGRGTVTQYF. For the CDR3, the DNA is TGTGCCAGCAGCGGGGGAAGGGGCACAGTTACGCAGTATTTT.

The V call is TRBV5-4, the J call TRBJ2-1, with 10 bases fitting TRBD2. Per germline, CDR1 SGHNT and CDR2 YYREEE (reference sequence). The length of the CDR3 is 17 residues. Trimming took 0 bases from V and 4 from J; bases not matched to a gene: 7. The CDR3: CASSLAGGGLAYNEQFF. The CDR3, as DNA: TGTGCCAGCAGCTTGGCGGGTGGGGGACTAGCGTACAATGAGCAGTTCTTC.

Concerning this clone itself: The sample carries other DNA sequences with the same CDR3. The DNA for the CDR3 is TGTGCCAGCAGTTACGGAGCGGGCGCAAGCAATGAGCAGTTCTTC. It yields the protein CASSYGAGASNEQFF. This chain uses TRBV6-5 with TRBJ2-1; TRBD2 is a possible D gene (6 bases). The CDR3 spans 15 residues. Germline CDR1 reads MNHEY; CDR2 reads SVGAGI. V lost 2 bases to trimming and J lost 6 bases, with 14 bases between them.

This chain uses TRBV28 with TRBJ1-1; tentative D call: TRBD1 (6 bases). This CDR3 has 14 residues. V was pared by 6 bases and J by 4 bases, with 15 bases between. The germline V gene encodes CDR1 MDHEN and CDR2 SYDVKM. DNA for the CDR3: TGTGCCAGCAGAGACCAGGGGAAATCCACTGAAGCTTTCTTT. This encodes CASRDQGKSTEAFF.

The CDR3, as DNA: TGCGCCAGCAGCTTGGTGGGACAGGGAGGAGATACGCAGTATTTT. Protein sequence: CASSLVGQGGDTQYF. This chain links TRBV5-1 with TRBJ2-3; TRBD1 matches 9 bases. This CDR3 spans 15 amino acids. Germline V gene data show CDR1 as SGHRS and CDR2 as YFSETQ. J gave up 5 bases and V 0 bases, and 4 bases lay outside the gene matches.

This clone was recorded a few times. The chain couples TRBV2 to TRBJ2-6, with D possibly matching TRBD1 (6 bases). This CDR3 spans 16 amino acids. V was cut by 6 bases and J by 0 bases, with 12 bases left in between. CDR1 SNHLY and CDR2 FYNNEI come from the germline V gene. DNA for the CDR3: TGTGCCAGCAGCCCTGGACAGCACTCTGGGGCCAACGTCCTGACTTTC. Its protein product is CASSPGQHSGANVLTF.

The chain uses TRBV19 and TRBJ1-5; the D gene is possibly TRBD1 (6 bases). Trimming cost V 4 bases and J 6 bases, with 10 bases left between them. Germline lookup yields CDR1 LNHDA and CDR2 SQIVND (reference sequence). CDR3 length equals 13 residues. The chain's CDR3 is CASSRGGGQPQHF. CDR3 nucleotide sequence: TGTGCCAGTAGTAGGGGGGGCGGTCAGCCCCAGCATTTT.

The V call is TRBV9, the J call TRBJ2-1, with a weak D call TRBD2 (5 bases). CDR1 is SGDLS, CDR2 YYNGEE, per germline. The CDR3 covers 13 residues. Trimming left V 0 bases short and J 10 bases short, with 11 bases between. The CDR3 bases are TGTGCCAGCAGCGTAGCAGTCCGGGGAGAGCAGTTCTTC. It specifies CASSVAVRGEQFF.

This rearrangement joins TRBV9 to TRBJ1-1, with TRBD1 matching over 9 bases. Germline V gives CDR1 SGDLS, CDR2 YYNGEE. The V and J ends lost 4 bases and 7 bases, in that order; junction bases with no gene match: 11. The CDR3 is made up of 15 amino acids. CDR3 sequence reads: CASSLRTDRGDEAFF. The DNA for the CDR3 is TGTGCCAGCAGCTTACGCACGGACAGGGGAGATGAAGCTTTCTTT.

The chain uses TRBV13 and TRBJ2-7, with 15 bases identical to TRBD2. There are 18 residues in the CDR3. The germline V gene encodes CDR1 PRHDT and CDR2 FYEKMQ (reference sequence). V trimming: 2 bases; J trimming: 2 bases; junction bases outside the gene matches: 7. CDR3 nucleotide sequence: TGTGCCAGCAGCTTAAGGGGACTAGCGGGGGGCTTACCCTACGAGCAGTACTTC. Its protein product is CASSLRGLAGGLPYEQYF.

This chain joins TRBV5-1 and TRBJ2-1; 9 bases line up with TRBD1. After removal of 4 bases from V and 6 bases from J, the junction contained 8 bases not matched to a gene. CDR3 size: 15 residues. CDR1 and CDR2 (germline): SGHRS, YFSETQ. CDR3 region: CASSQPPGQGNEQFF. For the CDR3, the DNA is TGCGCCAGCAGCCAACCCCCGGGACAGGGCAATGAGCAGTTCTTC.

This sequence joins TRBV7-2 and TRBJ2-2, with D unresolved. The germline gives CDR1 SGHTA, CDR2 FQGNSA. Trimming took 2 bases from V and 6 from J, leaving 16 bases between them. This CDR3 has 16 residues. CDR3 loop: CASSLSRVVDAGELFF. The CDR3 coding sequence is TGTGCCAGCAGCTTATCCCGGGTTGTCGACGCCGGGGAGCTGTTTTTT.

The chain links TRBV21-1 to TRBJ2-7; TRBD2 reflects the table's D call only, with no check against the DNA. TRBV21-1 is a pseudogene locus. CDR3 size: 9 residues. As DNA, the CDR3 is TGTGCCACTTTTTACGAGCAGTACTTC. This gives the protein CATFYEQYF.

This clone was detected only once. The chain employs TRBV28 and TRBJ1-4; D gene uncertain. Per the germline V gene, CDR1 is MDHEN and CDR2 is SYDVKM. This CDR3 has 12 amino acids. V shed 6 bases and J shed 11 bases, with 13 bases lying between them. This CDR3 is CASSTLGPKLFF. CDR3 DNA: TGTGCCAGCAGCACCCTTGGCCCTAAACTGTTTTTT.

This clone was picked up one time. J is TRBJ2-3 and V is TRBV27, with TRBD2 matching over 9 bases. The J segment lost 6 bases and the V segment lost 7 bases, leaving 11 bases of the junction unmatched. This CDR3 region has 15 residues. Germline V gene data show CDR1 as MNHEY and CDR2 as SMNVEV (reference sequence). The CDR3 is CASTSPAGGTDTQYF. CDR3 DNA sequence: TGTGCCAGCACTTCACCAGCGGGGGGAACGGATACGCAGTATTTT.

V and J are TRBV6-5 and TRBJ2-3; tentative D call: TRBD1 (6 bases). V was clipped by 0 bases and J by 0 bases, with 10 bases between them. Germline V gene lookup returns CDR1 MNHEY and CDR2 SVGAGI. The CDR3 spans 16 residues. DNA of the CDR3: TGTGCCAGCAGTTACTCTGGGACACAGAGCACAGATACGCAGTATTTT. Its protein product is CASSYSGTQSTDTQYF.

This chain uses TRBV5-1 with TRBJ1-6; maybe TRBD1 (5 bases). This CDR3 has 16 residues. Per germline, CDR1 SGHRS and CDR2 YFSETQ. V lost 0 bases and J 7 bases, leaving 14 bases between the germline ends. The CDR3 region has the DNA TGCGCCAGCAGCTTGGGGAGGGGTAAGGGGAATTCACCCCTCCACTTT. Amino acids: CASSLGRGKGNSPLHF.

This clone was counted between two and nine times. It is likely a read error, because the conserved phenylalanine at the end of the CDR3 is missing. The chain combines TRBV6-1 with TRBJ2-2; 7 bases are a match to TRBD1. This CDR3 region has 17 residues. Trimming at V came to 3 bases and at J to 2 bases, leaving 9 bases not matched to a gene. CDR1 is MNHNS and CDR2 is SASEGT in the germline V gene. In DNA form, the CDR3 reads TGTGCCAGCAGTGAGAATCTTCCAGGGGGAAACACCGGGGAGCTGTTTGTT. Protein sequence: CASSENLPGGNTGELFV.

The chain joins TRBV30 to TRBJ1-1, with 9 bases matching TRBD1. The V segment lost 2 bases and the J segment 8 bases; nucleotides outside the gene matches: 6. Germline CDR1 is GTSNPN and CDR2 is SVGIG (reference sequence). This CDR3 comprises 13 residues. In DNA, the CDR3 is TGTGCCTGGAGTTCGTCGGACAGGGGAGAAGCTTTCTTT. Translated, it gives CAWSSSDRGEAFF.

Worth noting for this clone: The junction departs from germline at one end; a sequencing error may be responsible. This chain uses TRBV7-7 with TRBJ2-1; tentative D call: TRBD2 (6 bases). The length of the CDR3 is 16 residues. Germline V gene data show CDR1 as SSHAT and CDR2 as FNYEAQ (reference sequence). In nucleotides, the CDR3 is TGTGCTAGCAGCCACGGTGGAGGGTCCTCCTACAATGAGCAGTTCTTC. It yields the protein CASSHGGGSSYNEQFF.

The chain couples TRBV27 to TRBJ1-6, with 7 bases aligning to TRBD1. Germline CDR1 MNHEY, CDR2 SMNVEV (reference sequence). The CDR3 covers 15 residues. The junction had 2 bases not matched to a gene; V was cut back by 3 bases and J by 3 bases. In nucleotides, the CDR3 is TGTGCCAGCAGTTTGTACAGGGGCTATAATTCACCCCTCCACTTT. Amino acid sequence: CASSLYRGYNSPLHF.

CDR3 sequence: CSVERDTSSYEQYF. The CDR3 DNA is TGCAGCGTTGAAAGGGACACATCCTCCTACGAGCAGTACTTC. The chain joins TRBV29-1 to TRBJ2-7, with a weak D call TRBD1 (6 bases). This CDR3 contains 14 residues. Germline CDR1 and CDR2: SQVTM and ANQGSEA. Trimming pared 2 bases from V and 0 bases from J, leaving 11 bases between.

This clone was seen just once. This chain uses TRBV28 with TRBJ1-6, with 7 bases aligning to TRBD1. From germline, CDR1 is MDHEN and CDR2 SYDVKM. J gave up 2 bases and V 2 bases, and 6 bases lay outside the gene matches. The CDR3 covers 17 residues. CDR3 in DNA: TGTGCCAGCAGTTTAACAGGGGCATTACCCTATAATTCACCCCTCCACTTT. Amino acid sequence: CASSLTGALPYNSPLHF.

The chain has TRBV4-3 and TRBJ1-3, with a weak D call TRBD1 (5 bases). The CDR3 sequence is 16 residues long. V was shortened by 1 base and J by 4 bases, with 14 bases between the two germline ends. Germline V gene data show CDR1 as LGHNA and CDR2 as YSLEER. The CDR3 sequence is CASSQVWAGRGNTIYF. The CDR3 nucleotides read TGCGCCAGCAGCCAAGTCTGGGCAGGGAGGGGAAACACCATATATTTT.